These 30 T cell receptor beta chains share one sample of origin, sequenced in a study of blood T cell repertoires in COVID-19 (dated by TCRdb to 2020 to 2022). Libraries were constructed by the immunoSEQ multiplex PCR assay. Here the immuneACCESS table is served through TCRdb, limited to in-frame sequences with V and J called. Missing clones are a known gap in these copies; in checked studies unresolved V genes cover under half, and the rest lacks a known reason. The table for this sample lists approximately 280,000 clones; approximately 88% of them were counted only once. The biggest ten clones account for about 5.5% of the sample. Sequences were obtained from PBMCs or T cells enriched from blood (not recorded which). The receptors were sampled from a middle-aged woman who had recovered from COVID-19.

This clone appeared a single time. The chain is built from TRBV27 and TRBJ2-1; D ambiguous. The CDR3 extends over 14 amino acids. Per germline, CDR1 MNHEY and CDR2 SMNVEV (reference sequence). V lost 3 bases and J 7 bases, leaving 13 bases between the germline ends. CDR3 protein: CASSFLRDYNEQFF. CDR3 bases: TGTGCCAGCAGTTTCTTGAGAGATTATAATGAGCAGTTCTTC.

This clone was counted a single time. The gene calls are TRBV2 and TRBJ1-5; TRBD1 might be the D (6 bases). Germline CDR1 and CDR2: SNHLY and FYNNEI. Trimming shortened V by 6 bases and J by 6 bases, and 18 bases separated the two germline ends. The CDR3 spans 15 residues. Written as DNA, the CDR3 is TGTGCCAGCAGCCTTGGGGGGGCCCAGGGTCAGCCCCAGCATTTT. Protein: CASSLGGAQGQPQHF.

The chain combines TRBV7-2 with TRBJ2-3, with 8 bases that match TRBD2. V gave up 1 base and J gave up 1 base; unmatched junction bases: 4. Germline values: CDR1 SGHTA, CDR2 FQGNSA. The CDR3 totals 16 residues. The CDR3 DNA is TGTGCCAGCAGCTTAGAGAGAGCGGGGGGCACAGATACGCAGTATTTT. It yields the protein CASSLERAGGTDTQYF.

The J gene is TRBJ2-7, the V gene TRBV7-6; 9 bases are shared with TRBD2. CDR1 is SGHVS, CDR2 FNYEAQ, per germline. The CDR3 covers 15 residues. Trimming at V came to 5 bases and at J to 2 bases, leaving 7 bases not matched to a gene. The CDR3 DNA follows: TGTGCCAGCAGCCCGATAGCGGGAGTTGCCTACGAGCAGTACTTC. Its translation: CASSPIAGVAYEQYF.

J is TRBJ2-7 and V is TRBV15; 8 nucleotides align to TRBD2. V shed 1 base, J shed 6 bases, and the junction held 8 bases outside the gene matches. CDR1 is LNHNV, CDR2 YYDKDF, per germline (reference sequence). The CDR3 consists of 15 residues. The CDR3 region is CATSRVVAGRGEQYF. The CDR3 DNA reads TGTGCCACCAGCAGAGTTGTAGCGGGACGTGGCGAGCAGTACTTC.

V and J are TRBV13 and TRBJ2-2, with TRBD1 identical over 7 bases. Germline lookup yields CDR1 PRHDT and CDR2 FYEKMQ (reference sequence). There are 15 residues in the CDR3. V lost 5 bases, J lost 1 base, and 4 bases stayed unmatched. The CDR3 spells CASSTRTGNTGELFF. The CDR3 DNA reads TGTGCCAGCAGCACCCGGACAGGGAACACCGGGGAGCTGTTTTTT.

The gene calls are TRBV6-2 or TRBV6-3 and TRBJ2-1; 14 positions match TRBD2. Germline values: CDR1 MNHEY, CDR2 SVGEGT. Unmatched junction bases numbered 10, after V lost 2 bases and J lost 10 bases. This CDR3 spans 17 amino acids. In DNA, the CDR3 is TGTGCCAGCAGTTACCCCGGGACTAGCGGGAGAGTATGGGAGCAGTTCTTC. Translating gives CASSYPGTSGRVWEQFF.

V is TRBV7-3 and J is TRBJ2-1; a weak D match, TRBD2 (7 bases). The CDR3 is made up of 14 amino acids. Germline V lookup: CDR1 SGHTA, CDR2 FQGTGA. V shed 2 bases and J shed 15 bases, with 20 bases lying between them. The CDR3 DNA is TGTGCCAGCAGCTTATCCCAGGGAGGGGGAACACGGTTCTTC. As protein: CASSLSQGGGTRFF. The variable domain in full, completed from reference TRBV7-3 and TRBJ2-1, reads GAGVSQTPSNKVTEKGKYVELRCDPISGHTALYWYRQSLGQGPEFLIYFQGTGAADDSGLPNDRFFAVRPEGSVSTLKIQRTERGDSAVYLCASSLSQGGGTRFFGPGTRLTVL.

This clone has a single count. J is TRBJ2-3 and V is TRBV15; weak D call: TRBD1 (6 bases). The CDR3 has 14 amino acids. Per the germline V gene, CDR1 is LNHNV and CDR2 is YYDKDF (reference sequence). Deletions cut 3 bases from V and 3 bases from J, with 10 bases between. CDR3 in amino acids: CATSRMGATDTQYF. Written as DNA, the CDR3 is TGTGCCACCAGCAGGATGGGGGCAACAGATACGCAGTATTTT.

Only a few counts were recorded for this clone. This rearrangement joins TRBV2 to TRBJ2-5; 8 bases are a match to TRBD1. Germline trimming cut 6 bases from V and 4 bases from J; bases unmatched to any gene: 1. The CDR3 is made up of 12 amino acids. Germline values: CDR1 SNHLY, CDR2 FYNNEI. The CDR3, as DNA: TGTGCCAGCAGGGGACAGGTAGAGACCCAGTACTTC. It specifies CASRGQVETQYF.

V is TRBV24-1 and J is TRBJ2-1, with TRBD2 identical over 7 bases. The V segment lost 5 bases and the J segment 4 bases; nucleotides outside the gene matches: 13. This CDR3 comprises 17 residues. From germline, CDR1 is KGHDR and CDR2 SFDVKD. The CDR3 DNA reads TGTGCCACCAGTGGGTCGGGCGGGAGCCCTATTTACAATGAGCAGTTCTTC. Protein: CATSGSGGSPIYNEQFF.

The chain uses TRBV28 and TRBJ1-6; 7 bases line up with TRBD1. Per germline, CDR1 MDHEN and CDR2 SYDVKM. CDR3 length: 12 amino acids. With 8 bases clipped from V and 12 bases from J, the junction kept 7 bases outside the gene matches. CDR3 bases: TGTGCCAGCCAGGACAGGACAAAACCCCTCCACTTT. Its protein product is CASQDRTKPLHF.

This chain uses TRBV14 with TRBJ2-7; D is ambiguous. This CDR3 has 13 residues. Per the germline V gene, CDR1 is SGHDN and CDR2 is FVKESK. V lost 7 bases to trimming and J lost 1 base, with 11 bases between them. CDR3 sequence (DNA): TGTGCCAGCACCTCTTACGGGTCCTACGAGCAGTACTTC. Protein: CASTSYGSYEQYF.

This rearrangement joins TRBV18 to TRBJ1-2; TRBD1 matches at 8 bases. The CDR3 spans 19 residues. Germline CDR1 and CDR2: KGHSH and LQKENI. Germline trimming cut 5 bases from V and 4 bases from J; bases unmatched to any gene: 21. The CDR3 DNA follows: TGTGCCAGCTCAGGAGGAAGCGTGGCAGGGGGCTTACACTTCTATGGCTACACCTTC. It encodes CASSGGSVAGGLHFYGYTF.

CDR3 region: CASSPSSWTGELFF. CDR3 nucleotide sequence: TGTGCCAGCAGCCCATCTAGTTGGACCGGGGAGCTGTTTTTT. The gene calls are TRBV7-2 and TRBJ2-2; D unresolved. This CDR3 contains 14 residues. The germline gives CDR1 SGHTA, CDR2 FQGNSA. The V and J ends lost 5 bases and 5 bases respectively, with 12 bases between them.

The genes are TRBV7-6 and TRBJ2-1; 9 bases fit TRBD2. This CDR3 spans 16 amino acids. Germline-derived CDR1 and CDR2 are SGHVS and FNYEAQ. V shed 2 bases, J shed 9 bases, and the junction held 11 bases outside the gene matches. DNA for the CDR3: TGTGCCAGCAGCTTATTCGCTAGCGGGATCATGAGTGAGCAGTTCTTC. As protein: CASSLFASGIMSEQFF.

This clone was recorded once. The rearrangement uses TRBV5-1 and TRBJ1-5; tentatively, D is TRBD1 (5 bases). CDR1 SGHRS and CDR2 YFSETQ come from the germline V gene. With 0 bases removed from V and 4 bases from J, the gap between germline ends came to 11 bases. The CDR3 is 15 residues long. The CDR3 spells CASSLGGAYNQPQHF. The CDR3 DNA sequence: TGCGCCAGCAGCTTGGGCGGGGCGTATAATCAGCCCCAGCATTTT.

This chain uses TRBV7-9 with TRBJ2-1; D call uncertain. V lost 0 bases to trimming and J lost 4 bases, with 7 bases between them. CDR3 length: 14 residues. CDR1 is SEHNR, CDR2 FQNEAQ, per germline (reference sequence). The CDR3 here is CASSLASQYNEQFF. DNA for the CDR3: TGTGCCAGCAGCTTAGCGTCCCAGTACAATGAGCAGTTCTTC. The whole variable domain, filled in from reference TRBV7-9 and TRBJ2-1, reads DTGVSQNPRHKITKRGQNVTFRCDPISEHNRLYWYRQTLGQGPEFLTYFQNEAQLEKSRLLSDRFSAERPKGSFSTLEIQRTEQGDSAMYLCASSLASQYNEQFFGPGTRLTVL.

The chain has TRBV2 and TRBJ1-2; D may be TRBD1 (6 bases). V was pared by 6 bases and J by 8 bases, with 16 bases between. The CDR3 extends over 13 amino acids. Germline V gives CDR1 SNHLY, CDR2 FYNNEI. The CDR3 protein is CASSVGTPNGYTF. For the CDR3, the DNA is TGTGCCAGCAGCGTCGGGACACCGAACGGCTACACCTTC.

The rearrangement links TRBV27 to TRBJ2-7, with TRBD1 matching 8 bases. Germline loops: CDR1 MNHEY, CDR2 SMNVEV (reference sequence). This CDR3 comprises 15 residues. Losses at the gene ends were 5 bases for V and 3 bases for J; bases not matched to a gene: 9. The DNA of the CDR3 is TGTGCCAGCAGTGGACAGGGAGTCGCCATCTACGAGCAGTACTTC. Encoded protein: CASSGQGVAIYEQYF.

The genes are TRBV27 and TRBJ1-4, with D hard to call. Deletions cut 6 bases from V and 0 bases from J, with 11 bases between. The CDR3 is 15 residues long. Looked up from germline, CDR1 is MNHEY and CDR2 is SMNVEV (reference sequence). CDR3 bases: TGTGCCAGCAGGGAGAGGGCCGCAACTAATGAAAAACTGTTTTTT. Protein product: CASRERAATNEKLFF.

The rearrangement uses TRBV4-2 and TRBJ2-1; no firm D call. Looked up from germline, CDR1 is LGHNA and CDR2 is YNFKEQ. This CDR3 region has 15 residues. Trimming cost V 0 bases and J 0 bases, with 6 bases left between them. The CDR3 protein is CASSQDVASYNEQFF. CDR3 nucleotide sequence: TGTGCCAGCAGCCAAGATGTGGCCTCCTACAATGAGCAGTTCTTC.

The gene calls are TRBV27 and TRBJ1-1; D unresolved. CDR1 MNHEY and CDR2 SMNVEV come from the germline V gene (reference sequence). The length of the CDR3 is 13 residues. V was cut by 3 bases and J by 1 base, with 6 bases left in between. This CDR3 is CASSFLRNTEAFF. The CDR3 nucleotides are TGTGCCAGCAGTTTTTTGCGGAACACTGAAGCTTTCTTT.

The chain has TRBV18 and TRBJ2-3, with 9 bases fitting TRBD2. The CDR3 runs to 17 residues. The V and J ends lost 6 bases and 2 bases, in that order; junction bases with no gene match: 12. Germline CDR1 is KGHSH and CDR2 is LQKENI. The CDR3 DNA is TGTGCCAGCTCCCCGATACGGGCTAGCGGGGTCACAGATACGCAGTATTTT. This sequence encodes CASSPIRASGVTDTQYF.

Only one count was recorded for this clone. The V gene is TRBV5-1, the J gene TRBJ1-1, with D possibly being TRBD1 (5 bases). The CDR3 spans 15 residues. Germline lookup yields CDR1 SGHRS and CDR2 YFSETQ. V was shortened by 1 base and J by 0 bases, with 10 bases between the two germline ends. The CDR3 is CASSLSAGMNTEAFF. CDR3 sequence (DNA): TGCGCCAGCAGCTTGTCGGCAGGGATGAACACTGAAGCTTTCTTT.

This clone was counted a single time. In DNA form, the CDR3 reads TGTGCCAGCAGCTGGGGGGGGCGAGGAGCTGGAAACACCATATATTTT. This gives the protein CASSWGGRGAGNTIYF. V gene TRBV7-2 combines with J gene TRBJ1-3, with a weak D call TRBD1 (6 bases). The CDR3 extends over 16 amino acids. V shed 4 bases and J shed 2 bases, with 15 bases lying between them. The germline V gene has CDR1 SGHTA and CDR2 FQGNSA.

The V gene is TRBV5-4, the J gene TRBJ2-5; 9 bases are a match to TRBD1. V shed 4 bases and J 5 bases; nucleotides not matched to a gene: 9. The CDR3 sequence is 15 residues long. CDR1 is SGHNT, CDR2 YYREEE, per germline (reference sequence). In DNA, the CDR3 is TGTGCCAGCAGCCCGAATCGGGACAGGGACGAGACCCAGTACTTC. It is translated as CASSPNRDRDETQYF.

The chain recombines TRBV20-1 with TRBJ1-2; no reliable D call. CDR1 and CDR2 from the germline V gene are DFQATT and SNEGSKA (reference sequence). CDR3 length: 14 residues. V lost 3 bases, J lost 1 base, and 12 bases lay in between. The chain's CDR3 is CSASVPPSNYGYTF. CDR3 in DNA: TGCAGTGCTAGTGTCCCACCTAGTAACTATGGCTACACCTTC.

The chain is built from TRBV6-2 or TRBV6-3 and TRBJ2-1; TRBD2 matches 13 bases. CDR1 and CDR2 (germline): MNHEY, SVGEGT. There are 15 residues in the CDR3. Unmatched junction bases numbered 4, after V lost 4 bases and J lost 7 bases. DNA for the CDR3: TGTGCCAGCAGTTCCCCGGGACTAGCGGGAAATGAGCAGTTCTTC. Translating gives CASSSPGLAGNEQFF.

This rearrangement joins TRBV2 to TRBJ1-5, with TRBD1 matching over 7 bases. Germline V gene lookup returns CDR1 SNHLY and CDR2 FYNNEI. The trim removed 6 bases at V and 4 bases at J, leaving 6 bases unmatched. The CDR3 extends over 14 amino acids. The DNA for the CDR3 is TGTGCCAGCAGACAGGGGTGGGGTAATCAGCCCCAGCATTTT. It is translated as CASRQGWGNQPQHF.